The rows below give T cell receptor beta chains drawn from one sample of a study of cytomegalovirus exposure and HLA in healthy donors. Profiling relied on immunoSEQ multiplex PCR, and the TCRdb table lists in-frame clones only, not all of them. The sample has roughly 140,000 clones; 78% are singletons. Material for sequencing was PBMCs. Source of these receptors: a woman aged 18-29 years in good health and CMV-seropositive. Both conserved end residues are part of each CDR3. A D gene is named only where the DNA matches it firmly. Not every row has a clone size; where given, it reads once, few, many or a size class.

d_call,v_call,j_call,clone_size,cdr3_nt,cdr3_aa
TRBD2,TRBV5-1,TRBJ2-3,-,TGCGCCAGCAGCTCCTCGGGTGGCGGGGGGGCCACAGATACGCAGTATTTT,CASSSSGGGGATDTQYF
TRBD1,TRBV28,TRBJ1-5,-,TGTGCCAGCAGTACCCGGACAGGGTTCAATCAGCCCCAGCATTTT,CASSTRTGFNQPQHF
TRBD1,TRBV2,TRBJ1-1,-,TGTGCCGCGCAGGGGGCGAAATTTGGCACTGAAGCTTTCTTT,CAAQGAKFGTEAFF
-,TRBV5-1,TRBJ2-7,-,TGCGCCAGCAGCTCCCGGGAGTACGAGCAGTACTTC,CASSSREYEQYF
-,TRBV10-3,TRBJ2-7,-,TGTGCCATCAGTTCGGGGAACGAGCAGTACTTC,CAISSGNEQYF
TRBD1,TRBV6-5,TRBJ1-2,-,TGTGCCAGCAGTACGGGGGGACAGGGGGCTGGCTACACCTTC,CASSTGGQGAGYTF
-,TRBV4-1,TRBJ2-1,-,TGCGCCAGCACCGGGACAGGGATCGGGAGGGACTACAATGAGCAGTTCTTC,CASTGTGIGRDYNEQFF
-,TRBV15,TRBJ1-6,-,TGTGCCACCAGCCTCGAACAGGGTCGTCCACCCCTCCACTTT,CATSLEQGRPPLHF
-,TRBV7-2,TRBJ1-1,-,TGTGCCAGCAGCCGCGGGCTGGCGCCGAACACTGAAGCTTTCTTT,CASSRGLAPNTEAFF
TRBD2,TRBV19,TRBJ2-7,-,TGTGCCAGTAGTATAGCTAGCGGGGGGACCTACGAGCAGTACTTC,CASSIASGGTYEQYF
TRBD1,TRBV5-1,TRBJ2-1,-,TGCGCCAGCAGCCCTTCGGGGACAGGGGGCTACAATGAGCAGTTCTTC,CASSPSGTGGYNEQFF
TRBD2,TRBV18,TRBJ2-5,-,TGTGCCAGCTCCCCCCTTCCCTCCCAGCGGGGGGCCACCCAAGAGACCCAGTACTTC,CASSPLPSQRGATQETQYF
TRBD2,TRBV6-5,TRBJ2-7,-,TGTGCCAGCAGTTCGGGACTAGTTGGTGCCTACGAGCAGTACTTC,CASSSGLVGAYEQYF
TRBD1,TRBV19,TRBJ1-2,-,TGTGCCAGTAGCTACGGGGGGGACAGGGGTGGCTACACCTTC,CASSYGGDRGGYTF
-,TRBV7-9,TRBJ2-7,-,TGTTCCAGCAGCTCTACCTACGAGCAGTACTTC,CSSSSTYEQYF
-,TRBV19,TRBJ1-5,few,TGTGCCAGTAGTATGACACTCTCCCAGCCCCAGCATTTT,CASSMTLSQPQHF
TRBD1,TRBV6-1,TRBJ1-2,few,TGTGCCAGCATTCCCGGGACAGGTTATGGCTACACCTTC,CASIPGTGYGYTF
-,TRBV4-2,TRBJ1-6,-,TGTGCCAGCAGCCAGCTCACCCGGGGATCAGATAATTCACCCCTCCACTTT,CASSQLTRGSDNSPLHF
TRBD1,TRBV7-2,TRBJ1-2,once,TGTGCCAGCAGCAAGACAGGGGGCGAAGGTGGCTACACCTTC,CASSKTGGEGGYTF
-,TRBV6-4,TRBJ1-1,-,TGTGCCAGCAGTGATAAGGAGGGGACTGAAGCTTTCTTT,CASSDKEGTEAFF
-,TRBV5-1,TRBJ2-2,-,TGCGCCAGCAGCTTGGGACAGGGGGAGCTGTTTTTT,CASSLGQGELFF
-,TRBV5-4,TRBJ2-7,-,TGTGCCAGCAGCTTGGCCAGCTCCTACGAGCAGTACTTC,CASSLASSYEQYF
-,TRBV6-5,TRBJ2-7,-,TGTGCCAGCAGGCGCCTCCGGGGCGAGCAGTACTTC,CASRRLRGEQYF
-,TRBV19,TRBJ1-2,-,TGTGCCAGTAGTATAGTCGGGTTTTTGGATGTCTACACCTTC,CASSIVGFLDVYTF
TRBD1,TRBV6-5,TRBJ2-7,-,TGTGCCAGCAGGTCCGGGACAGGGTGGTACGAGCAGTACTTC,CASRSGTGWYEQYF
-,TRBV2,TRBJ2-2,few,TGTGCCAGCGGCGGGCGGAACACCGGGGAGCTGTTTTTT,CASGGRNTGELFF
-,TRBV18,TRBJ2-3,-,TGTGCCAGCTCACCAAGGGCTAGCGTAAGCACAGATACGCAGTATTTT,CASSPRASVSTDTQYF
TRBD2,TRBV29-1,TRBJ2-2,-,TGCAGCGTTGGGGAGGGGACCGGGGAGCTGTTTTTT,CSVGEGTGELFF
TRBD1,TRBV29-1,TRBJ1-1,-,TGCAGCGTACGGGGACAGGGACCGGCTGAAGCTTTCTTT,CSVRGQGPAEAFF
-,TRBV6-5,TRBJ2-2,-,TGTGCCAGCAGTTACGTGGCAGGGGTCACCGGGGAGCTGTTTTTT,CASSYVAGVTGELFF
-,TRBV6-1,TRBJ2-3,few,TGTGCCAGCAGTGAAGGGTTTGAGGCAGATACGCAGTATTTT,CASSEGFEADTQYF
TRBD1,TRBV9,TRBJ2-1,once,TGTGCCAGCAGCGTCGAGGGGGCCGGTATGAATGAGCAGTTCTTC,CASSVEGAGMNEQFF
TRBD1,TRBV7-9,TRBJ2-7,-,TGTGCCAGCAGCGCTTTCAAGGGGGCTGGCTACGAGCAGTACTTC,CASSAFKGAGYEQYF
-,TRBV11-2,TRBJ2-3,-,TGTGCCAGCAGCTTATCATCCGGGGATACGCAGTATTTT,CASSLSSGDTQYF
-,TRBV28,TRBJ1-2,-,TGTGCCAGCAGTCAACAGGGACACTATGTCTACACCTTC,CASSQQGHYVYTF
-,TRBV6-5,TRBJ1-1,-,TGTGCCAGCAGTTACGTTGGGCCGACAAATGAAGCTTTCTTT,CASSYVGPTNEAFF
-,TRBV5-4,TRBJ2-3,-,TGTGCCAGCACCACCGACGGGGTCACAGATACGCAGTATTTT,CASTTDGVTDTQYF
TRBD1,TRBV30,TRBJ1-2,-,TGTGCCTGGAGGCGACAGGGGGGCTATGGTTACACCTTC,CAWRRQGGYGYTF
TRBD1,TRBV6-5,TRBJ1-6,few,TGTGCCAGCAGTGTAGTACAGGGGGGGAATTCACCCCTCCACTTT,CASSVVQGGNSPLHF
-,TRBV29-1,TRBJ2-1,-,TGCAGCGTTGAAGATCTCGCGGGAAATTACAATGAGCAGTTCTTC,CSVEDLAGNYNEQFF
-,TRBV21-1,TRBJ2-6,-,TGTGCCAGCAGCAAAGAAGGTAGCGGGGGGTCCCCTGGGGCCAACGTCCTGACTTTC,CASSKEGSGGSPGANVLTF
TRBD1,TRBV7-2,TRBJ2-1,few,TGTGCCAGCAGCTCCAATTACCCCGGGACAGGGGGCCTTAATGAGCAGTTCTTC,CASSSNYPGTGGLNEQFF
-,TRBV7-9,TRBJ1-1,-,TGTGCCAGCAGCTTAGGACAGACCGCTGAAGCTTTCTTT,CASSLGQTAEAFF
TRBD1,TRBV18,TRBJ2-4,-,TGTGCCAGCTCCCCATTGGACAGGGGGTCGATAGCCAAAAACATTCAGTACTTC,CASSPLDRGSIAKNIQYF
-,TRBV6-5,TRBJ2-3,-,TGTGCCGCGGGCAGCACTAGCACAGATACGCAGTATTTT,CAAGSTSTDTQYF
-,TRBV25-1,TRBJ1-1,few,TGTGCCAGCAGTGTTACAGGGAACACTGAAGCTTTCTTT,CASSVTGNTEAFF
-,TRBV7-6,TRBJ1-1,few,TGTGCCAGCAGCTTGGGCGGAGGAAGTAGGAGAGCTTTCTTT,CASSLGGGSRRAFF
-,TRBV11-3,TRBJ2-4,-,TGTGCCAGCAGCCCCGGGACCGGAGGGGCCAAAAACATTCGGTACTTC,CASSPGTGGAKNIRYF
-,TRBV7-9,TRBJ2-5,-,TGTGCCAGCAGCTTAGGGGGCGGCGGAATAATGGTGCGGCAAGAGACCCAGTACTTC,CASSLGGGGIMVRQETQYF
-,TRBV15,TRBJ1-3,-,TGTGCCACCAGCAGAGACAGGGGAAACACCATATATTTT,CATSRDRGNTIYF